This TCR beta chain is from a study of type 1 regulatory T cells. The overall study: This in vitro CD4 product, T-allo10, is enriched for Tr1 cells and alloantigen-specific.

TCRdb used MiXCR to reprocess the reads, holding one entry per CDR3 protein. The repertoire holds approximately 19,000 distinct CDR3 sequences, with roughly 10% as singletons. This clonotype was recorded at least ten times. Sequenced input: CD4+ T cells, either the whole sample or a sorted fraction (not recorded which). This clonotype was obtained from a human donor in good health.

CDR3 loop: CASSSPGLNTGELFF. The CDR3 coding sequence is TGTGCCAGCAGTTCACCGGGACTCAACACCGGGGAGCTGTTTTTT. V gene TRBV28 combines with J gene TRBJ2-2; a possible D gene is TRBD2 (6 bases). The CDR3 is 15 residues long. V dropped 4 bases and J dropped 2 bases, with 11 bases sitting between them. Germline assignment: CDR1 MDHEN and CDR2 SYDVKM.